The 18 T cell receptor beta chains given below trace back to one sample, sequenced in a study of shared clonotypes between healthy human individuals. Only CD45RO-negative cells positively selected for CCR7 counted as naive CD8 cells, so terminally differentiated effector memory CD45RA+ cells were excluded. The protocol was immunoSEQ multiplex PCR, while the TCRdb copy is restricted to in-frame clones and leaves out a portion. Among hundreds of thousands of clones listed, approximately 95% were seen once. Sequencing input: naive CD8+ T cells sorted from blood. The receptor set was obtained from a woman under 40 in good health.

Of note for this clone: Distinct nucleotide sequences in the sample also encode this CDR3. The genes are TRBV27 and TRBJ1-1; maybe TRBD1 (5 bases). Germline values: CDR1 MNHEY, CDR2 SMNVEV (reference sequence). The ends were cut back, 3 bases at V and 2 bases at J, with 7 bases in the middle. CDR3 length: 13 amino acids. CDR3 nucleotide sequence: TGTGCCAGCAGTTTTGGGGGAAACACTGAAGCTTTCTTT. Translating it yields CASSFGGNTEAFF.

Worth noting for this clone: The same CDR3 arises from other DNA sequences in this sample as well. The genes are TRBV4-1 and TRBJ2-7; TRBD2 matches at 7 bases. V was clipped by 0 bases and J by 2 bases; unmatched bases: 1. CDR3 length: 14 amino acids. Germline loops: CDR1 MGHRA, CDR2 YSYEKL. CDR3 sequence (DNA): TGCGCCAGCAGCCAAGATGGGGGGGCCTACGAGCAGTACTTC. Its translation is CASSQDGGAYEQYF.

The genes are TRBV19 and TRBJ1-1; D is ambiguous. The CDR3 spans 14 residues. V lost 7 bases, J lost 0 bases, and 12 bases lay in between. Germline V gene lookup returns CDR1 LNHDA and CDR2 SQIVND (reference sequence). The CDR3 coding sequence is TGTGCCAGTATGGCCTGGACGGTGAACACTGAAGCTTTCTTT. This translates into CASMAWTVNTEAFF.

This rearrangement joins TRBV7-9 to TRBJ2-3, with 9 bases identical to TRBD1. Germline V gives CDR1 SEHNR, CDR2 FQNEAQ (reference sequence). Trimming cost V 5 bases and J 2 bases; bases outside gene matches: 8. The CDR3 is 16 amino acids. This chain's CDR3 is CASSPGQGRITDTQYF. Written as DNA, the CDR3 is TGTGCCAGCAGCCCGGGACAGGGCCGAATCACAGATACGCAGTATTTT.

The chain links TRBV28 to TRBJ2-7; 7 bases align to TRBD2. CDR3 length: 14 residues. Germline lookup yields CDR1 MDHEN and CDR2 SYDVKM. V shed 3 bases and J 7 bases; nucleotides not matched to a gene: 9. The CDR3 loop is CASSFPSGAGEQYF. CDR3 in DNA: TGTGCCAGCAGTTTCCCGAGCGGGGCGGGGGAGCAGTACTTC.

V gene TRBV9 combines with J gene TRBJ1-2; the match to TRBD1 covers 7 bases. CDR1 SGDLS and CDR2 YYNGEE come from the germline V gene. The junction had 4 bases not matched to a gene; V was cut back by 0 bases and J by 2 bases. This CDR3 spans 15 amino acids. The CDR3 DNA is TGTGCCAGCAGCGTAGAGCAGGGGGACAACTATGGCTACACCTTC. Residues: CASSVEQGDNYGYTF.

A word on this clone: Other DNA sequences in the sample encode the same CDR3. The chain joins TRBV9 to TRBJ2-1, with 13 bases fitting TRBD2. CDR3 length equals 15 residues. Germline-derived CDR1 and CDR2 are SGDLS and YYNGEE. The ends lost 0 bases at V and 7 bases at J; junction bases unmatched: 1. CDR3 amino acids: CASSVGTSGSNEQFF. As DNA, the CDR3 is TGTGCCAGCAGCGTAGGGACTAGCGGGAGTAATGAGCAGTTCTTC.

This chain uses TRBV4-1 with TRBJ1-1; D is unresolved. With 3 bases removed from V and 4 bases from J, the gap between germline ends came to 15 bases. The germline V gene encodes CDR1 MGHRA and CDR2 YSYEKL. This CDR3 comprises 15 residues. As DNA, the CDR3 is TGCGCCAGCAGCCACCCGCCCAGCGGTATCACTGAAGCTTTCTTT. This sequence encodes CASSHPPSGITEAFF.

The CDR3 DNA follows: TGTGCCTGGAGTGTCGTGGGAGGCGATACGCAGTATTTT. Its translation is CAWSVVGGDTQYF. J is TRBJ2-3 and V is TRBV30, with D perhaps matching TRBD2 (6 bases). This CDR3 comprises 13 residues. Per the germline V gene, CDR1 is GTSNPN and CDR2 is SVGIG (reference sequence). V was trimmed by 0 bases and J by 6 bases, leaving 10 bases between them.

The genes are TRBV28 and TRBJ2-7; 10 bases align to TRBD1. Germline CDR1 and CDR2: MDHEN and SYDVKM. Trimming cost V 7 bases and J 3 bases; bases outside gene matches: 9. This CDR3 has 15 amino acids. The CDR3 DNA is TGTGCCAGCACCAAGACAGGGGGCGCCTACTACGAGCAGTACTTC. Translation gives CASTKTGGAYYEQYF.

The chain is built from TRBV5-8 and TRBJ2-7; 7 nucleotides agree with TRBD2. J gave up 0 bases and V 4 bases, and 7 bases lay outside the gene matches. The CDR3 has 15 residues. Germline V lookup: CDR1 SGHTS, CDR2 YDEGEE. CDR3 bases: TGTGCCAGCAGCACGGGGGGACTCGACTCCTACGAGCAGTACTTC. This gives the protein CASSTGGLDSYEQYF.

V and J are TRBV7-9 and TRBJ2-5; no firm D call. Germline V gives CDR1 SEHNR, CDR2 FQNEAQ (reference sequence). The CDR3 extends over 15 amino acids. V was clipped by 5 bases and J by 5 bases, with 18 bases between them. The CDR3 spells CASSPPRASAETQYF. The CDR3 nucleotides are TGTGCCAGCAGCCCGCCCCGGGCCTCCGCGGAGACCCAGTACTTC.

The rearrangement joins TRBV6-5 to TRBJ2-7; possibly TRBD2 for D (6 bases). Trimming took 0 bases from V and 3 from J, leaving 15 bases between them. Germline V gives CDR1 MNHEY, CDR2 SVGAGI. This CDR3 spans 16 amino acids. Written as DNA, the CDR3 is TGTGCCAGCAGTTACTCGCTGTTCGGCGGGAACTACGAGCAGTACTTC. Translated: CASSYSLFGGNYEQYF.

The rearrangement uses TRBV6-5 and TRBJ2-3; no clear D. Per the germline V gene, CDR1 is MNHEY and CDR2 is SVGAGI. V shed 2 bases and J shed 6 bases, with 9 bases lying between them. CDR3 length: 13 residues. The CDR3 sequence is CASSYRGSDTQYF. The CDR3 DNA sequence: TGTGCCAGCAGTTACAGAGGTTCGGATACGCAGTATTTT.

Only one count was recorded for this clone. The genes are TRBV27 and TRBJ2-3; 7 positions match TRBD2. CDR1 MNHEY and CDR2 SMNVEV come from the germline V gene (reference sequence). V lost 8 bases, J lost 6 bases, and 5 bases stayed unmatched. The CDR3 extends over 12 amino acids. The CDR3 loop is CASGLAVDTQYF. In DNA, the CDR3 is TGTGCCAGCGGGCTAGCGGTTGATACGCAGTATTTT.

This rearrangement joins TRBV6-4 to TRBJ2-7; D unclear. V was cut by 6 bases and J by 4 bases, with 22 bases left in between. Germline CDR1 is MRHNA and CDR2 is SNTAGT. This CDR3 spans 16 amino acids. DNA of the CDR3: TGTGCCAGCAGGGTCACGTGGTTGAACTCTGTTTACGAGCAGTACTTC. Translated, it gives CASRVTWLNSVYEQYF.

The chain recombines TRBV9 with TRBJ2-7; 14 bases are shared with TRBD2. This CDR3 spans 16 amino acids. Per germline, CDR1 SGDLS and CDR2 YYNGEE. V lost 4 bases and J lost 6; bases outside the gene matches: 9. CDR3 region: CASSPTTSGRVGEQYF. Here the CDR3 DNA reads TGTGCCAGCAGCCCAACGACTAGCGGGAGGGTAGGCGAGCAGTACTTC.

A remark on this clone: Different DNA sequences within this sample yield the same CDR3. This sequence joins TRBV28 and TRBJ2-7; 12 bases are a match to TRBD2. Trimming at V came to 3 bases and at J to 3 bases, leaving 0 bases not matched to a gene. Per the germline V gene, CDR1 is MDHEN and CDR2 is SYDVKM. This CDR3 comprises 14 residues. This chain's CDR3 is CASSLTSGSYEQYF. DNA of the CDR3: TGTGCCAGCAGTTTGACTAGCGGGAGCTACGAGCAGTACTTC.